This TCR beta chain is from a study of control samples from healthy donors and cancer patients. Per the germline V gene, CDR1 is MRHNA and CDR2 is SNTAGT. This CDR3 region has 13 residues. Trimming stripped 6 bases from V and 4 bases from J, with 12 bases between. Here immunoSEQ multiplex PCR was the method, and the copy in TCRdb shows in-frame clones only, minus some. The sample contains roughly 130,000 clones, roughly nine tenths of which appear only once. This clonotype originated in a young woman in good health. The chain combines TRBV6-4 with TRBJ1-1; D perhaps matches TRBD1 (6 bases). Sequencing was done on a sample of blood. CDR3 nucleotide sequence: TGTGCCAGCAGATGGGGGGCTGGCACTGAAGCTTTCTTT. This sequence encodes CASRWGAGTEAFF.